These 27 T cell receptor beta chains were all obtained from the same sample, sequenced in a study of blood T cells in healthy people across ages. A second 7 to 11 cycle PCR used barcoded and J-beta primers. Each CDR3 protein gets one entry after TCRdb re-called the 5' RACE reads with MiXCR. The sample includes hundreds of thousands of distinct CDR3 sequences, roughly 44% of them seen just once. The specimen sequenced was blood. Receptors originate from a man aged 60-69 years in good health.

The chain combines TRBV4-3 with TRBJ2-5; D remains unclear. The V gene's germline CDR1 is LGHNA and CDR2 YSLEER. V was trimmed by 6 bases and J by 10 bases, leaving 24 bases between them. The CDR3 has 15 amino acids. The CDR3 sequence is CASSPTGGFEGIQYF. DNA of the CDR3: TGCGCCAGCAGTCCCACGGGCGGCTTTGAAGGGATCCAGTACTTC.

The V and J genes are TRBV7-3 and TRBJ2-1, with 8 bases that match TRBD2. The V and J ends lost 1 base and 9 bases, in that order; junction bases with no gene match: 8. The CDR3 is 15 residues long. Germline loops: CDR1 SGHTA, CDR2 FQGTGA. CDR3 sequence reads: CASSLNTGGLGEQFF. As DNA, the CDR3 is TGTGCCAGCAGCTTAAACACGGGGGGGTTGGGTGAGCAGTTCTTC.

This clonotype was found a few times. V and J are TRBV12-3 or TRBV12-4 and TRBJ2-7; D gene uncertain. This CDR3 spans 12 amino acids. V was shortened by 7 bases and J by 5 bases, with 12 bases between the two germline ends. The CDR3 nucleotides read TGTGCCAGCACAGTTTCAATAAACGAGCAGTACTTC. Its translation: CASTVSINEQYF.

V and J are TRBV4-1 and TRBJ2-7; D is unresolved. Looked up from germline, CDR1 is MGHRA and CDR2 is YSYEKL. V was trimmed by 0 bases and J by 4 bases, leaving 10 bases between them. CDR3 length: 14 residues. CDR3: CASSQDPADYEQYF. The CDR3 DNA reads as TGCGCCAGCAGCCAAGATCCGGCCGATTACGAGCAGTACTTC.

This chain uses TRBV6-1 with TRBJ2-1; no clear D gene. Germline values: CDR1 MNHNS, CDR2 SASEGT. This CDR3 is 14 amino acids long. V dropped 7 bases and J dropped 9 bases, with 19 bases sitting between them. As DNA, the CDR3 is TGTGCCAGCACCTCCGGGTCTCAATGGGGTGAGCAGTTCTTC. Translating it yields CASTSGSQWGEQFF.

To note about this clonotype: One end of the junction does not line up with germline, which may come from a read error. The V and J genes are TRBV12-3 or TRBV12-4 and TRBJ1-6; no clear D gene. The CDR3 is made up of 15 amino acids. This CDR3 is CASSFAGREDSPPHF. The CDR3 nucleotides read TGTGCCAGCAGTTTTGCGGGTAGGGAGGATTCACCCCCCCACTTT.

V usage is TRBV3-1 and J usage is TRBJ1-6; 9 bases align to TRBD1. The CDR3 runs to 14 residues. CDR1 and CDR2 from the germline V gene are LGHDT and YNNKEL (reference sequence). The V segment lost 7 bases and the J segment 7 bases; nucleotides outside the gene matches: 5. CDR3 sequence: CASTSTGGNSPLHF. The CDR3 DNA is TGTGCCAGCACCTCGACAGGGGGGAATTCACCCCTCCACTTT.

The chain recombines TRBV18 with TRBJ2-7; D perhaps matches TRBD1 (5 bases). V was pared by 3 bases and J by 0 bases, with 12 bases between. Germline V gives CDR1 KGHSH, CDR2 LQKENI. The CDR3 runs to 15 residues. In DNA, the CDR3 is TGTGCCAGCTCACCCGCCCAGGGTAGCTCCTACGAGCAGTACTTC. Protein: CASSPAQGSSYEQYF.

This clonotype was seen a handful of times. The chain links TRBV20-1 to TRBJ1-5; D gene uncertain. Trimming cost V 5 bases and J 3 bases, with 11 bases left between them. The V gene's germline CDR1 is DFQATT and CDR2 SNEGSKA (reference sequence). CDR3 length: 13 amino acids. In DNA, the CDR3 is TGCAGTGCTTTCCAAGGGTCCAATCAGCCCCAGCATTTT. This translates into CSAFQGSNQPQHF.

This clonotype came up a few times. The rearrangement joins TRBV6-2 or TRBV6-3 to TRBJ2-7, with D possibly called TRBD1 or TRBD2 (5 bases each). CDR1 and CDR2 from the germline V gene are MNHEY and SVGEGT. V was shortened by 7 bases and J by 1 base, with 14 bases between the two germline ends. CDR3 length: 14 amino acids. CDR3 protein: CASTWDPTSYEQYF. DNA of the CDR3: TGTGCCAGCACATGGGACCCGACGTCCTACGAGCAGTACTTC.

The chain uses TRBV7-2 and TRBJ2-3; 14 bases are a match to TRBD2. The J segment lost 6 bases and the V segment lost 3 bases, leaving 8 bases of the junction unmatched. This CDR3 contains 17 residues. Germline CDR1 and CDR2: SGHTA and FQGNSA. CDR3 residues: CASSFPGTSGSGDTQYF. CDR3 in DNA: TGTGCCAGCAGCTTTCCCGGGACTAGCGGGAGTGGCGATACGCAGTATTTT.

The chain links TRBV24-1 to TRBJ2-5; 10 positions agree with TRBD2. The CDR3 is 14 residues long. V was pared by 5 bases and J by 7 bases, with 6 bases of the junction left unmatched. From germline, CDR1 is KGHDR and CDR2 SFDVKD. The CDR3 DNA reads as TGTGCCACCAGTGCTAGCGGGGGTCGAGGGACCCAGTACTTC. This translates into CATSASGGRGTQYF.

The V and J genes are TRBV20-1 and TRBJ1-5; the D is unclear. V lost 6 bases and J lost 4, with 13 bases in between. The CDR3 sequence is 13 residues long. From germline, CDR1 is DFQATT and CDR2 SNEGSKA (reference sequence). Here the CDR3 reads CSATPGRNQPQHF. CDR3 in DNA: TGCAGTGCAACCCCTGGGCGGAATCAGCCCCAGCATTTT.

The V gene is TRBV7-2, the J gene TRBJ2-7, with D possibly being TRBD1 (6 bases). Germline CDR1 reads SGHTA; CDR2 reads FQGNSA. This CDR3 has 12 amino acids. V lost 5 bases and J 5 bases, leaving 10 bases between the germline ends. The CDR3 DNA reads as TGTGCCAGCAGCAACCCAGGGGACGAGCAGTACTTC. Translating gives CASSNPGDEQYF.

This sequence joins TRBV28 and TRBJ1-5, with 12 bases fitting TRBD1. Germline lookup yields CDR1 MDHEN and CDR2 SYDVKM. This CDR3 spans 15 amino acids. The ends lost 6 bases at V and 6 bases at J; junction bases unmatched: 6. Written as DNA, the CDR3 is TGTGCCAGCAGGCCGGGACAGGGGGCGGGTCAGCCCCAGCATTTT. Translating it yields CASRPGQGAGQPQHF.

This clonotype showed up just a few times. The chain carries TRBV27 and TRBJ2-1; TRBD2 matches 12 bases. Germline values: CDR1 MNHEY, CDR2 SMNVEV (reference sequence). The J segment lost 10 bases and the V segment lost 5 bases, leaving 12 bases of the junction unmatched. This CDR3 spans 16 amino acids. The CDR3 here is CASSPRASGGVYEQFF. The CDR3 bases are TGTGCCAGCAGTCCTAGAGCTAGCGGGGGGGTCTACGAGCAGTTCTTC.

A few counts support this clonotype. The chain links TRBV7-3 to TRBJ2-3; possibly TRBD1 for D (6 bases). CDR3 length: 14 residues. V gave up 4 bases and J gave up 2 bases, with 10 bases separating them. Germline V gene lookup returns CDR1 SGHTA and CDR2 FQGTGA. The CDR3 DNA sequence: TGTGCCAGCAGCTCTGGACAGTACACAGATACGCAGTATTTT. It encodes CASSSGQYTDTQYF.

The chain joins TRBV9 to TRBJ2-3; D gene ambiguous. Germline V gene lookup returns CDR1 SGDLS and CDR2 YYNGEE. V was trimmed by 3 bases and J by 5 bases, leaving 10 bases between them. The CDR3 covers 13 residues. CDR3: CASSDGYQDTQYF. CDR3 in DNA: TGTGCCAGCAGCGATGGTTACCAAGATACGCAGTATTTT.

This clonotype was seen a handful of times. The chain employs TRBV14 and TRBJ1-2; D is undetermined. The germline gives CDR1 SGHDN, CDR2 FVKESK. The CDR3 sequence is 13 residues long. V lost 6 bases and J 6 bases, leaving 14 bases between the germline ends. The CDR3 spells CASRPEGSHGYTF. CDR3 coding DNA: TGTGCCAGCAGACCCGAAGGGTCTCATGGCTACACCTTC.

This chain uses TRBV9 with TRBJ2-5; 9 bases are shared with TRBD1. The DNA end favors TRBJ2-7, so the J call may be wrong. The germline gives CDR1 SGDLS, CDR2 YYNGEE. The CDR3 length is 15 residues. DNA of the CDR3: TGTGCCAGCAGCCCCTACGGGGACAGGGAGTACGAGCAGTACTTC. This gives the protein CASSPYGDREYEQYF.

DNA for the CDR3: TGTGCCAGCAGTTCCAGTTGGGGGACTTCTGGGGCCAACGTCCTGACTTTC. Translating it yields CASSSSWGTSGANVLTF. The chain couples TRBV6-6 to TRBJ2-6, with a tentative D call TRBD2 (6 bases). CDR1 is MNHNY and CDR2 is SVGAGI in the germline V gene (reference sequence). The CDR3 runs 17 residues. Trimming shortened V by 4 bases and J by 1 base, and 14 bases separated the two germline ends.

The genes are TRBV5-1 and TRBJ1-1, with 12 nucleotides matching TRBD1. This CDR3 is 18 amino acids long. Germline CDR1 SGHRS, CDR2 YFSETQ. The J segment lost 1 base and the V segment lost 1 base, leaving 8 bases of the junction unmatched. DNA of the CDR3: TGCGCCAGCAGCTTGCAGGGACAGGGGGCATCCTCGAACACTGAAGCTTTCTTT. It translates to CASSLQGQGASSNTEAFF. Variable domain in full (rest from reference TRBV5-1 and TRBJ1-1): KAGVTQTPRYLIKTRGQQVTLSCSPISGHRSVSWYQQTPGQGLQFLFEYFSETQRNKGNFPGRFSGRQFSNSRSEMNVSTLELGDSALYLCASSLQGQGASSNTEAFFGQGTRLTVV.

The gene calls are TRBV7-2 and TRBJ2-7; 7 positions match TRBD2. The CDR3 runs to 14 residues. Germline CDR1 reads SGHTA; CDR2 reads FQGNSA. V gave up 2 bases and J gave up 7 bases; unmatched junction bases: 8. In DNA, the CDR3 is TGTGCCAGCAGCTTACGACTAGCTCCCGAGGAGCAGTACTTC. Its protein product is CASSLRLAPEEQYF. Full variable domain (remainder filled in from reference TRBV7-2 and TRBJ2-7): GAGVSQSPSNKVTEKGKDVELRCDPISGHTALYWYRQSLGQGLEFLIYFQGNSAPDKSGLPSDRFSAERTGGSVSTLTIQRTQQEDSAVYLCASSLRLAPEEQYFGPGTRLTVT.

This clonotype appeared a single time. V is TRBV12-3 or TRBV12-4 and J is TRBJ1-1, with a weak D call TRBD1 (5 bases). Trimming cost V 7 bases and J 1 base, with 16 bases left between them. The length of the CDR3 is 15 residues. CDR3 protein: CASIPTGGENTEAFF. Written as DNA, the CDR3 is TGTGCCAGCATTCCTACTGGGGGAGAGAACACTGAAGCTTTCTTT.

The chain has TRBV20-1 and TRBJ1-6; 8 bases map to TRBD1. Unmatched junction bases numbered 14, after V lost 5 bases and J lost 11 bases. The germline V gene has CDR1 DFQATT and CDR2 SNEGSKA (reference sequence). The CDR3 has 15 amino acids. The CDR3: CSARTLQGEGTPLHF. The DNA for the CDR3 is TGCAGTGCTCGCACCCTACAGGGGGAAGGTACACCCCTCCACTTT.

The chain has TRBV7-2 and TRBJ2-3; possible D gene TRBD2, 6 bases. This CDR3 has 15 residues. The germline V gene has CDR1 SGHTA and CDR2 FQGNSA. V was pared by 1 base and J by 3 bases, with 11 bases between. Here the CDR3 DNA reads TGTGCCAGCAGCTTAGTGCTTAGCGGAACAGATACGCAGTATTTT. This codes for CASSLVLSGTDTQYF.

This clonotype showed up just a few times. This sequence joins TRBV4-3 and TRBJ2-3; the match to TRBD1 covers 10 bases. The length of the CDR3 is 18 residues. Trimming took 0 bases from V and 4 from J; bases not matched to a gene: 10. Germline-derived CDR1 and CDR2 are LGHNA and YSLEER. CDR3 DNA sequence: TGCGCCAGCAGCCAAGATTGGACCGGGACAGGGGTTCCAGATACGCAGTATTTT. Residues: CASSQDWTGTGVPDTQYF.